Listed here are 29 T cell receptor beta chains from one sample, sequenced in a study of T cell responses to AZD1222 COVID-19 vaccine. Only in-frame clones appear in the TCRdb table, and some are missing; sequencing was by immunoSEQ multiplex PCR. The data show 97,000 or so clones, 88% seen once. Here the sequenced sample was peripheral blood, taken on day 0 of AZD1222 vaccination. These TCRs come from an adult in good health.

This clone has just one count. The chain joins TRBV6-2 or TRBV6-3 to TRBJ2-7; 13 bases line up with TRBD2. This CDR3 has 18 amino acids. With V trimmed by 6 bases and J by 4 bases, 15 bases remained unmatched. The V gene's germline CDR1 is MNHEY and CDR2 SVGEGT. CDR3 protein: CASSNGLAGAFVSYEQYF. As DNA, the CDR3 is TGTGCCAGCAGCAATGGACTAGCGGGAGCGTTTGTCTCTTACGAGCAGTACTTC.

This chain links TRBV30 with TRBJ1-2, with a weak D call TRBD1 (5 bases). This CDR3 region has 12 residues. The ends were cut back, 3 bases at V and 4 bases at J, with 9 bases in the middle. Germline-derived CDR1 and CDR2 are GTSNPN and SVGIG (reference sequence). The CDR3 loop reads CAWRGLSYGYTF. The CDR3 nucleotides are TGTGCCTGGAGGGGACTGAGCTATGGCTACACCTTC.

The count of this clone is one. The chain employs TRBV9 and TRBJ1-3; 7 bases map to TRBD1. The CDR3 runs to 16 residues. The V gene's germline CDR1 is SGDLS and CDR2 YYNGEE. The junction had 8 bases not matched to a gene; V was cut back by 3 bases and J by 2 bases. The CDR3 DNA follows: TGTGCCAGCAGCGGGCGGACAGGAACTCCTGGAAACACCATATATTTT. It specifies CASSGRTGTPGNTIYF.

The chain combines TRBV4-3 with TRBJ1-5; D gene uncertain. Germline V gene lookup returns CDR1 LGHNA and CDR2 YSLEER. The CDR3 is 13 amino acids. The V end was cut by 6 bases, the J end by 5 bases, with 11 bases between. The CDR3 DNA reads TGCGCCAGCAGTTTAGGCTTCGATCAGCCCCAGCATTTT. It yields the protein CASSLGFDQPQHF.

The genes are TRBV15 and TRBJ2-7; 9 nucleotides line up with TRBD1. V was clipped by 7 bases and J by 7 bases; unmatched bases: 17. Germline V gene sequence: CDR1 LNHNV, CDR2 YYDKDF (reference sequence). The CDR3 totals 16 residues. For the CDR3, the DNA is TGTGCCACCACCCGGGGGTCGGGACAGGGATCGGAAGAGCAGTACTTC. Protein: CATTRGSGQGSEEQYF.

This chain uses TRBV18 with TRBJ2-7, with 13 positions matching TRBD2. Germline CDR1 KGHSH, CDR2 LQKENI. The trim removed 0 bases at V and 1 base at J, leaving 6 bases unmatched. The length of the CDR3 is 18 residues. The CDR3 nucleotides read TGTGCCAGCTCACCACCTAACCAGGGACTAGCGGGATCCTACGAGCAGTACTTC. This translates into CASSPPNQGLAGSYEQYF. The full variable domain, its missing parts supplied by reference TRBV18 and TRBJ2-7, is NAGVMQNPRHLVRRRGQEARLRCSPMKGHSHVYWYRQLPEEGLKFMVYLQKENIIDESGMPKERFSAEFPKEGPSILRIQQVVRGDSAAYFCASSPPNQGLAGSYEQYFGPGTRLTVT.

This clone appeared a single time. The CDR3 nucleotides are TGTGCCAGCTCACCAAAGGCAGCTGGGAATGAAAAACTGTTTTTT. This gives the protein CASSPKAAGNEKLFF. The chain is built from TRBV18 and TRBJ1-4; D not resolved. CDR3 length: 15 residues. Germline CDR1 is KGHSH and CDR2 is LQKENI. Trimming cost V 2 bases and J 5 bases, with 12 bases left between them. The whole variable domain, remainder taken from reference TRBV18 and TRBJ1-4, is NAGVMQNPRHLVRRRGQEARLRCSPMKGHSHVYWYRQLPEEGLKFMVYLQKENIIDESGMPKERFSAEFPKEGPSILRIQQVVRGDSAAYFCASSPKAAGNEKLFFGSGTQLSVL.

The chain recombines TRBV19 with TRBJ1-1, with 9 bases matching TRBD1. Germline trimming cut 5 bases from V and 1 base from J; bases unmatched to any gene: 2. Germline-derived CDR1 and CDR2 are LNHDA and SQIVND (reference sequence). CDR3 length equals 14 residues. CDR3 in amino acids: CASSRDRENTEAFF. The CDR3 nucleotides are TGTGCCAGTAGTCGGGACAGGGAGAACACTGAAGCTTTCTTT.

This chain uses TRBV7-9 with TRBJ1-2, with 9 nucleotides matching TRBD1. The CDR3 totals 16 residues. After removal of 1 base from V and 6 bases from J, the junction contained 9 bases not matched to a gene. The V gene's germline CDR1 is SEHNR and CDR2 FQNEAQ (reference sequence). As DNA, the CDR3 is TGTGCCAGCAGCTTAGTCTCGGGGACAGGGAGACATGGCTACACCTTC. Residues: CASSLVSGTGRHGYTF.

This chain connects TRBV11-3 to TRBJ2-1; possibly TRBD1 or TRBD2 for D (5 bases each). Trimming took 5 bases from V and 0 from J, leaving 17 bases between them. The germline V gene has CDR1 SGHNT and CDR2 YENEEA. This CDR3 comprises 17 residues. CDR3 nucleotides: TGTGCCAGCAGCCCTAGCTATGGGACGAGCTCCTACAATGAGCAGTTCTTC. As protein: CASSPSYGTSSYNEQFF.

The rearrangement uses TRBV5-1 and TRBJ2-7, with D maybe TRBD1 (6 bases). The CDR3 is 13 residues long. V shed 4 bases and J shed 2 bases, with 10 bases lying between them. Germline lookup yields CDR1 SGHRS and CDR2 YFSETQ. CDR3 loop: CASSLTGAYEQYF. The CDR3 DNA reads TGCGCCAGCAGCCTGACAGGAGCCTACGAGCAGTACTTC.

The chain combines TRBV7-2 with TRBJ1-1; D is possibly TRBD1 (5 bases). Germline assignment: CDR1 SGHTA and CDR2 FQGNSA. Trimming removed 3 bases at V and 5 bases at J, with 10 bases between. This CDR3 is 13 amino acids long. The CDR3 DNA sequence: TGTGCCAGCAGCTTGTGGGGGAGGACTGAAGCTTTCTTT. Translated: CASSLWGRTEAFF.

This rearrangement joins TRBV10-3 to TRBJ2-5, with unresolved D. Germline V CDR1 and CDR2: ENHRY, SYGVKD. V lost 2 bases and J lost 1, with 8 bases in between. The CDR3 sequence is 14 residues long. CDR3 protein: CAISEKKTQETQYF. Written as DNA, the CDR3 is TGTGCCATCAGTGAGAAGAAAACCCAAGAGACCCAGTACTTC.

The chain is built from TRBV19 and TRBJ1-1, with 8 bases aligning to TRBD1. The CDR3 is made up of 13 amino acids. The V segment lost 6 bases and the J segment 5 bases; nucleotides outside the gene matches: 5. The germline gives CDR1 LNHDA, CDR2 SQIVND (reference sequence). The CDR3 DNA follows: TGTGCCAGTAGGATACAGGGGGAGACTGAAGCTTTCTTT. Its translation is CASRIQGETEAFF.

This sequence joins TRBV12-3 or TRBV12-4 and TRBJ2-7; D gene uncertain. The CDR3 loop spans 11 amino acids. Between the trimmed V and J ends, which lost 5 bases and 7 bases, there was a span of 9 bases. The CDR3 reads CASSAQAEQYF. CDR3 bases: TGTGCCAGCAGTGCTCAGGCGGAGCAGTACTTC.

This rearrangement joins TRBV9 to TRBJ1-1; a possible D gene is TRBD1 (5 bases). This CDR3 has 14 residues. Looked up from germline, CDR1 is SGDLS and CDR2 is YYNGEE. Trimming removed 0 bases from V and 5 bases from J, with 11 bases in between. The CDR3 sequence is CASSVGTRTTEAFF. CDR3 nucleotides: TGTGCCAGCAGCGTAGGTACCCGGACAACTGAAGCTTTCTTT.

This chain joins TRBV27 and TRBJ1-6, with TRBD1 as a possible D gene (5 bases). This CDR3 contains 14 residues. V shed 2 bases and J shed 8 bases, with 10 bases lying between them. Germline V gene sequence: CDR1 MNHEY, CDR2 SMNVEV (reference sequence). The CDR3 sequence: CASSLAGRDSPLHF. CDR3 coding DNA: TGTGCCAGCAGTTTAGCAGGGAGGGATTCACCCCTCCACTTT.

The J gene is TRBJ1-2, the V gene TRBV2; 7 nucleotides match TRBD1. The trim removed 6 bases at V and 8 bases at J, leaving 9 bases unmatched. The CDR3 runs 13 residues. Germline CDR1 and CDR2: SNHLY and FYNNEI. The chain's CDR3 is CASSETGNRGYTF. CDR3 DNA sequence: TGTGCCAGCAGCGAGACAGGGAATCGGGGCTACACCTTC.

This clone is a singleton in its sample. The chain combines TRBV6-6 with TRBJ2-1, with D perhaps matching TRBD1 (8 bases). Germline V CDR1 and CDR2: MNHNY, SVGAGI (reference sequence). Trimming took off 4 bases at V and 13 bases at J, with 14 bases between the two ends. The CDR3 covers 12 residues. The CDR3 sequence: CASSSTGGEQFF. The CDR3 DNA reads TGTGCCAGCAGTTCCACAGGGGGGGAACAGTTCTTC.

The rearrangement links TRBV7-3 to TRBJ2-3; 13 bases map to TRBD2. The CDR3 is 17 residues long. Trimming cost V 5 bases and J 6 bases; bases outside gene matches: 11. In germline, CDR1 is SGHTA, CDR2 FQGTGA. The CDR3: CASSPGTSGNPGDTQYF. As DNA, the CDR3 is TGTGCCAGCAGCCCCGGGACTAGCGGGAACCCTGGGGATACGCAGTATTTT.

CDR3 in amino acids: CASSIGGGAAYYGYTF. The CDR3 DNA reads TGTGCCAGCAGCATAGGCGGGGGCGCAGCATACTATGGCTACACCTTC. This rearrangement joins TRBV7-9 to TRBJ1-2; TRBD1 is a possible D gene (6 bases). Deletions cut 5 bases from V and 3 bases from J, with 19 bases between. Germline V gene data show CDR1 as SEHNR and CDR2 as FQNEAQ (reference sequence). The CDR3 runs 16 residues.

This chain joins TRBV6-2 or TRBV6-3 and TRBJ1-6, with D unclear. V was cut by 4 bases and J by 6 bases, with 10 bases left in between. Germline-derived CDR1 and CDR2 are MNHEY and SVGEGT. This CDR3 is built from 14 residues. CDR3 DNA: TGTGCCAGCAGTTGGTTGGACGTTAATTCACCCCTCCACTTT. This sequence encodes CASSWLDVNSPLHF.

This chain connects TRBV6-5 to TRBJ1-6; D unclear. Germline loops: CDR1 MNHEY, CDR2 SVGAGI. The CDR3 consists of 13 residues. V lost 0 bases and J 3 bases, leaving 0 bases between the germline ends. CDR3 region: CASSYSYNSPLHF. DNA of the CDR3: TGTGCCAGCAGTTACTCCTATAATTCACCCCTCCACTTT.

The chain's CDR3 is CASSYAGIANTEAFF. CDR3 nucleotide sequence: TGTGCCAGCAGTTACGCCGGGATAGCGAACACTGAAGCTTTCTTT. This chain joins TRBV6-5 and TRBJ1-1; unclear D gene. This CDR3 spans 15 amino acids. CDR1 is MNHEY, CDR2 SVGAGI, per germline. Trimming stripped 2 bases from V and 1 base from J, with 11 bases between.

A few counts support this clone. The CDR3 sequence is CASSIRGGLDTQYF. DNA of the CDR3: TGTGCCAGCAGCATTAGGGGGGGATTAGATACGCAGTATTTT. The chain joins TRBV7-3 to TRBJ2-3; a weak D match, TRBD2 (7 bases). This CDR3 has 14 residues. V was clipped by 5 bases and J by 5 bases, with 14 bases between them. Germline V gene data show CDR1 as SGHTA and CDR2 as FQGTGA. The entire variable domain, with the rest obtained from reference TRBV7-3 and TRBJ2-3, is as follows: GAGVSQTPSNKVTEKGKYVELRCDPISGHTALYWYRQSLGQGPEFLIYFQGTGAADDSGLPNDRFFAVRPEGSVSTLKIQRTERGDSAVYLCASSIRGGLDTQYFGPGTRLTVL.

The gene calls are TRBV12-3 or TRBV12-4 and TRBJ1-1; D possibly corresponds to TRBD1 (5 bases). The ends were cut back, 0 bases at V and 10 bases at J, with 9 bases in the middle. The CDR3 extends over 12 amino acids. Written as DNA, the CDR3 is TGTGCCAGCAGTTTAGCGGCAGGGTCAGCTTTCTTT. This sequence encodes CASSLAAGSAFF.

The chain combines TRBV9 with TRBJ1-3, with D possibly being TRBD1 (6 bases). The CDR3 has 15 residues. V was pared by 3 bases and J by 4 bases, with 14 bases between. CDR1 and CDR2 (germline): SGDLS, YYNGEE. The CDR3 DNA reads TGTGCCAGCAGCGAATCACAGGGATCAGGAAACACCATATATTTT. This encodes CASSESQGSGNTIYF. The whole variable domain, remainder taken from reference TRBV9 and TRBJ1-3, is DSGVTQTPKHLITATGQRVTLRCSPRSGDLSVYWYQQSLDQGLQFLIQYYNGEERAKGNILERFSAQQFPDLHSELNLSSLELGDSALYFCASSESQGSGNTIYFGEGSWLTVV.

The V call is TRBV7-9, the J call TRBJ2-1; 9 bases line up with TRBD2. The CDR3 contains 15 residues. Looked up from germline, CDR1 is SEHNR and CDR2 is FQNEAQ (reference sequence). Unmatched junction bases numbered 8, after V lost 5 bases and J lost 6 bases. CDR3 nucleotides: TGTGCCAGCAGCAGTAGCGGGAGATTCCCCAATGAGCAGTTCTTC. It encodes CASSSSGRFPNEQFF.

In its sample, this clone was seen once. Here the CDR3 reads CASKGTVEKLFF. The CDR3 DNA sequence: TGTGCCAGCAAGGGGACGGTTGAAAAACTGTTTTTT. The chain employs TRBV6-5 and TRBJ1-4, with D perhaps TRBD1 (5 bases). The CDR3 is 12 amino acids. Looked up from germline, CDR1 is MNHEY and CDR2 is SVGAGI. V shed 7 bases and J shed 7 bases, with 10 bases lying between them.